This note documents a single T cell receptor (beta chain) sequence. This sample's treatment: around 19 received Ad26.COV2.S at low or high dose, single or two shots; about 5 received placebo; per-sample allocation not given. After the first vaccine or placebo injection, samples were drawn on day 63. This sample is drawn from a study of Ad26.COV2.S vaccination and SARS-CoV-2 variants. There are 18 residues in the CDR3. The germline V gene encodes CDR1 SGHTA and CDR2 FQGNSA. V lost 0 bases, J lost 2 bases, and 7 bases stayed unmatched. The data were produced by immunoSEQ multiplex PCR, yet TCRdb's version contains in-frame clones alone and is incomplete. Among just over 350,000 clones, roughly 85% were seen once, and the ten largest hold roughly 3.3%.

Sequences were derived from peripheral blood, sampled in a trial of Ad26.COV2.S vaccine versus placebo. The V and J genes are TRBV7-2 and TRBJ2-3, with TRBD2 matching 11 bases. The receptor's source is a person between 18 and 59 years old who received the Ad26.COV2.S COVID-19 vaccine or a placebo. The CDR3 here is CASSLARLAGGITDTQYF. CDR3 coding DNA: TGTGCCAGCAGCTTAGCTCGGCTAGCGGGAGGTATCACAGATACGCAGTATTTT.